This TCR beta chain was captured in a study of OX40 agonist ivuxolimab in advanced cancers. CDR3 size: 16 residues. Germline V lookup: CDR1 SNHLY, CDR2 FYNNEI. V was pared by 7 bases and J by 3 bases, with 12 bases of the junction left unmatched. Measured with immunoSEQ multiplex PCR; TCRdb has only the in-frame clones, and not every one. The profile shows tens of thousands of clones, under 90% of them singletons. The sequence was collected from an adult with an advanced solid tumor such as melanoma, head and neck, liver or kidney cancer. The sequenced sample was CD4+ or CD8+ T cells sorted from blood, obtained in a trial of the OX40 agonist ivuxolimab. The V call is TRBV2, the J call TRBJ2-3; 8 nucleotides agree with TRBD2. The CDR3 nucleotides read TGTGCCAGCATCAACGGGAGGGCCGTTCTTACAGATACGCAGTATTTT. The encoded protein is CASINGRAVLTDTQYF.